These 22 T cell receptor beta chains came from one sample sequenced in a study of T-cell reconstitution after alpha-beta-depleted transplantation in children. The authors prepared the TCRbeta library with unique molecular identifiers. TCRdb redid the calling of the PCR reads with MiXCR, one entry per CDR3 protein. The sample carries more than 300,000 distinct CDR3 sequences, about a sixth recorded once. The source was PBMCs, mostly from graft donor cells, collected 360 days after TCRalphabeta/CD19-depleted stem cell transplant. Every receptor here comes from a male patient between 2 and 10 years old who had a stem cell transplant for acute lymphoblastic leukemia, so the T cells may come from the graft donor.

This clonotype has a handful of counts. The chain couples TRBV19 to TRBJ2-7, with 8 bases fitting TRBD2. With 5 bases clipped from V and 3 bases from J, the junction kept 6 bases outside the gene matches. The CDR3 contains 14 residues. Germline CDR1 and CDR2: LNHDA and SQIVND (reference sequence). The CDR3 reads CASSAGRGIYEQYF. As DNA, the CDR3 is TGTGCCAGTAGTGCCGGGAGGGGGATCTACGAGCAGTACTTC.

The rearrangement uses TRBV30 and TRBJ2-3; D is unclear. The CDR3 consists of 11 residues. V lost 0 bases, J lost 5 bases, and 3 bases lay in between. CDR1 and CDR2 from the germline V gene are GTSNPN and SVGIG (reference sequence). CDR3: CAWSVGDTQYF. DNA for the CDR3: TGTGCCTGGAGTGTAGGAGATACGCAGTATTTT.

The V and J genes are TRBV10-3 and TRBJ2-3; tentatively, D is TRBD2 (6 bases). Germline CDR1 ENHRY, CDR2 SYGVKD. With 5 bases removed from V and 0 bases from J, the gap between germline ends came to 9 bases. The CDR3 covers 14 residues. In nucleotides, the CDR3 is TGTGCCATCAGTTCCAGCGGGAGCACAGATACGCAGTATTTT. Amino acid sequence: CAISSSGSTDTQYF.

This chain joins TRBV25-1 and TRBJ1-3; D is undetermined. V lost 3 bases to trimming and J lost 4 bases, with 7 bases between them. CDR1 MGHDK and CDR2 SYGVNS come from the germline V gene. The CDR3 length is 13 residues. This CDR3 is CASSERAGNTIYF. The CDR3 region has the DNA TGTGCCAGCAGTGAGAGAGCAGGAAACACCATATATTTT.

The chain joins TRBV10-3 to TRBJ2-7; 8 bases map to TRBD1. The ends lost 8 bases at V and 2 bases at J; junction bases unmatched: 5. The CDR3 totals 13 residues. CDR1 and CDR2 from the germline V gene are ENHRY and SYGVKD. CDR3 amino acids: CAIGVQGAYEQYF. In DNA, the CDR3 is TGTGCCATCGGGGTACAGGGGGCCTACGAGCAGTACTTC.

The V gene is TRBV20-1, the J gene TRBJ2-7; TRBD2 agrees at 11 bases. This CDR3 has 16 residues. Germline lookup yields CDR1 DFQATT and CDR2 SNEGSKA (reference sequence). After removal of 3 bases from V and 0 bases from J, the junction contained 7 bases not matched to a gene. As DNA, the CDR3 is TGCAGTGCTAGTCCCTTAGCGGGAGGGCCCTCCTACGAGCAGTACTTC. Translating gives CSASPLAGGPSYEQYF.

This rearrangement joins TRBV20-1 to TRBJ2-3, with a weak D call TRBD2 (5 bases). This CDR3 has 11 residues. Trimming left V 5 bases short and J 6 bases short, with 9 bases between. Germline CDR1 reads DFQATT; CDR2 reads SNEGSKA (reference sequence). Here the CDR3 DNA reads TGCAGTGCTTCCTTAGCGGATACGCAGTATTTT. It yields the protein CSASLADTQYF.

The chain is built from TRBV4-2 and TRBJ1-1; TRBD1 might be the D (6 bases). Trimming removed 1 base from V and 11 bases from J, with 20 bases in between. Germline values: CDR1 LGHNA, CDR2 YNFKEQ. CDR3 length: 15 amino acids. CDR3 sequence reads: CASSQVEVRGQNAFF. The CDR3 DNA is TGTGCCAGCAGCCAAGTCGAGGTTCGAGGACAGAACGCTTTCTTT.

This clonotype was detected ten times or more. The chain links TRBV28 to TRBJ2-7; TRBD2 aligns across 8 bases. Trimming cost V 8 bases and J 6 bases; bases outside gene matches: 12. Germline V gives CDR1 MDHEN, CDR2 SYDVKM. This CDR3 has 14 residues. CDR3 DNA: TGTGCCAGCCGAAAGCGGGAGCCACCGCTCGAGCAGTACTTC. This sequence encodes CASRKREPPLEQYF. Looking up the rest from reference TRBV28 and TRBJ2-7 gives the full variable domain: DVKVTQSSRYLVKRTGEKVFLECVQDMDHENMFWYRQDPGLGLRLIYFSYDVKMKEKGDIPEGYSVSREKKERFSLILESASTNQTSMYLCASRKREPPLEQYFGPGTRLTVT.

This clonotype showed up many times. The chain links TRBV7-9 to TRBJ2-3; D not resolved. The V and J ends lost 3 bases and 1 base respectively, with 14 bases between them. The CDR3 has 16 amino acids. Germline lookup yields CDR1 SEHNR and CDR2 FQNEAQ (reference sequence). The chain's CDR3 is CASSLPRRRRTDTQYF. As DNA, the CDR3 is TGTGCCAGCAGCTTGCCGCGTCGACGTCGCACAGATACGCAGTATTTT.

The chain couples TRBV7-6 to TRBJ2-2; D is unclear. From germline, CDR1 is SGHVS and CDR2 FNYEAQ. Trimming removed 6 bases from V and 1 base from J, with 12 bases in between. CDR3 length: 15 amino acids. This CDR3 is CASSRYFENTGELFF. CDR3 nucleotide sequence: TGTGCCAGCAGTCGTTATTTTGAGAACACCGGGGAGCTGTTTTTT.

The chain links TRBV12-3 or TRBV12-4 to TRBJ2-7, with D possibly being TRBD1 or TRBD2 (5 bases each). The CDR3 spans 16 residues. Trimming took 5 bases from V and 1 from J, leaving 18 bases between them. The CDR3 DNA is TGTGCCAGCAGTGGGTTAGGGGACCTGCCATCCTACGAGCAGTACTTC. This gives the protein CASSGLGDLPSYEQYF.

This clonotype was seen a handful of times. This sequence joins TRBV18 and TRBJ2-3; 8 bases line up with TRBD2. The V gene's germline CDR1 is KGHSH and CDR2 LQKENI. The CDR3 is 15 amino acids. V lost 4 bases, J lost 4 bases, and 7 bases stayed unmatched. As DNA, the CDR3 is TGTGCCAGCTCACTCATAGCGGGATCCCCAGATACGCAGTATTTT. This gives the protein CASSLIAGSPDTQYF.

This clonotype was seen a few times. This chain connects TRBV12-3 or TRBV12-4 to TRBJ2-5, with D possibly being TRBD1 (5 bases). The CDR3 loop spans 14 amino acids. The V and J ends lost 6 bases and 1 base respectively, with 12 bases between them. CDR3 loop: CASSRTTVQETQYF. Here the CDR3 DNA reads TGTGCCAGCAGCCGAACGACAGTCCAAGAGACCCAGTACTTC.

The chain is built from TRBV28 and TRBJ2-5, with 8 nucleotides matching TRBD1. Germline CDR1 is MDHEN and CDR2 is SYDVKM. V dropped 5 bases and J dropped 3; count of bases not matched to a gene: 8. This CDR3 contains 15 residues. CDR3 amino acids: CASSATGVGKETQYF. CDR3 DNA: TGTGCCAGCAGTGCGACAGGGGTAGGGAAAGAGACCCAGTACTTC.

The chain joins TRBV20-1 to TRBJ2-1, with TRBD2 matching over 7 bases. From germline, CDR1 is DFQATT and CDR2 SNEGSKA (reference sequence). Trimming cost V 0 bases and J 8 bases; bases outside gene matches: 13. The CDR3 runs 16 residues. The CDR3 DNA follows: TGCAGTGCTAGAGATGGCGGGAGATGGGGTTTGGATGAGCAGTTCTTC. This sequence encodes CSARDGGRWGLDEQFF.

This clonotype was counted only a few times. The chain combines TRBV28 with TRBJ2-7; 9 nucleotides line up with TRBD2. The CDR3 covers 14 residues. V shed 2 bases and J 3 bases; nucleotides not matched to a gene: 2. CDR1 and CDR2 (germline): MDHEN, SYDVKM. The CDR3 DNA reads TGTGCCAGCAGTTTAGCGGGAGGGTTCTACGAGCAGTACTTC. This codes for CASSLAGGFYEQYF.

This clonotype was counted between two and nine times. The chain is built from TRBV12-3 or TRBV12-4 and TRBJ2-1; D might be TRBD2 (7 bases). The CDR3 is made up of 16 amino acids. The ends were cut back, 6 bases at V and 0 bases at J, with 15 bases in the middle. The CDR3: CASRLGGAGSYNEQFF. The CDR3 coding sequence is TGTGCCAGCAGGCTAGGGGGGGCCGGCTCCTACAATGAGCAGTTCTTC.

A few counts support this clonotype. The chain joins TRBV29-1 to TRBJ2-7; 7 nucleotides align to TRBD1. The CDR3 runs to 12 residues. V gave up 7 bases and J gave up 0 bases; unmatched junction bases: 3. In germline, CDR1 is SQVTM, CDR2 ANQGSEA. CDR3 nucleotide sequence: TGCAGCGCAAGGGGGCGCTCCTACGAGCAGTACTTC. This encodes CSARGRSYEQYF.

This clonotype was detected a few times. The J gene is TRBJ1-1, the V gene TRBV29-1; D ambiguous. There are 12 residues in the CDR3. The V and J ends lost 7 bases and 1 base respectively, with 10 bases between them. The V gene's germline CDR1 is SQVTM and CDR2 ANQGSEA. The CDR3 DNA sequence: TGCAGCGCCCTCAAGGGGAACACTGAAGCTTTCTTT. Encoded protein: CSALKGNTEAFF.

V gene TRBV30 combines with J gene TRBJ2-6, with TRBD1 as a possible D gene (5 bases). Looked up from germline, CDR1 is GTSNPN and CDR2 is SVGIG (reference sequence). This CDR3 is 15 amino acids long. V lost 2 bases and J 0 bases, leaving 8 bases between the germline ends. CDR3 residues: CAWSRGNSGANVLTF. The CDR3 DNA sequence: TGTGCCTGGAGTAGGGGAAACTCTGGGGCCAACGTCCTGACTTTC. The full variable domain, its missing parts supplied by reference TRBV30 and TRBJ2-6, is SQTIHQWPATLVQPVGSPLSLECTVEGTSNPNLYWYRQAAGRGLQLLFYSVGIGQISSEVPQNLSASRPQDRQFILSSKKLLLSDSGFYLCAWSRGNSGANVLTFGAGSRLTVL.

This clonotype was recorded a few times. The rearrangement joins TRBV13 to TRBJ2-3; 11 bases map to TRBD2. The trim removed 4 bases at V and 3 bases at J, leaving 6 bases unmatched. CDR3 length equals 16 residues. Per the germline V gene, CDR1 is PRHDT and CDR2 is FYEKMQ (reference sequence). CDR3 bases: TGTGCCAGCAGCTCGAGACTAGCGGGGCTAACAGATACGCAGTATTTT. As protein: CASSSRLAGLTDTQYF.